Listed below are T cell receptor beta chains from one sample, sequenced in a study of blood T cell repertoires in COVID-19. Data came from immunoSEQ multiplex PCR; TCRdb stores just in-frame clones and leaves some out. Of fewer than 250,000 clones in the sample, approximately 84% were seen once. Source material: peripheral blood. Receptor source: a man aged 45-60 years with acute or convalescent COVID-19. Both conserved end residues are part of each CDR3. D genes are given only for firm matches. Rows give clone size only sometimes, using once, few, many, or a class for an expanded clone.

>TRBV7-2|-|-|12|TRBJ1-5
TGTGCCAGCAGCGACCCGGGAGAGTCCCAGCATTTT
CASSDPGESQHF
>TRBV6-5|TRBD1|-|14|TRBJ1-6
TGTGCCAGCAGAGGGGGACAGGTTAATTCACCCCTCCACTTT
CASRGGQVNSPLHF
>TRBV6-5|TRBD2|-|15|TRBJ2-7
TGTGCCAGCAGCCTAGCGGGGGGCCCATCTCGCGAGCAGTACTTC
CASSLAGGPSREQYF
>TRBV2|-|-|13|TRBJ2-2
TGTGCCAGCAGGCTCAGGGTCACCGGGGAGCTGTTTTTT
CASRLRVTGELFF
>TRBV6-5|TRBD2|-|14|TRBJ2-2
TGTGCCAGCAGTTGGGGGGGGAACACCGGGGAGCTGTTTTTT
CASSWGGNTGELFF
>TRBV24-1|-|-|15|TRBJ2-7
TGTGCCACCAGTGATTCGAGCTCCCTGACGGGGGAGCAGTACTTC
CATSDSSSLTGEQYF
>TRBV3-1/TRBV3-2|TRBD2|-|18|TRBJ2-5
TGTGCCAGCAGCCTGACTAGCGGGGGGCTTAGGTACCAAGAGACCCAGTACTTC
CASSLTSGGLRYQETQYF
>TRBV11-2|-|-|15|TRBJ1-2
TGTGCCAGCAGCTCCCTGCTCTCAGGAAACTATGGCTACACCTTC
CASSSLLSGNYGYTF
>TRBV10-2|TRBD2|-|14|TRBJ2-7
TGCGCCAGCAGTTCGAGCGGGGTTGAATACGAGCAGTACTTC
CASSSSGVEYEQYF
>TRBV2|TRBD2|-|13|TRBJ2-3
TGTGCCAGCAGTTGGACTAGCGGGAATACGCAGTATTTT
CASSWTSGNTQYF
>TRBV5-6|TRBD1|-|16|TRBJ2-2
TGTGCCAGCAGCCTCCGAGGGGGCGGGTGGACCGGGGAGCTGTTTTTT
CASSLRGGGWTGELFF
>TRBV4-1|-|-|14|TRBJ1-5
TGCGCCAGCAGCCAAGGAGGGAGCAATCAGCCCCAGCATTTT
CASSQGGSNQPQHF
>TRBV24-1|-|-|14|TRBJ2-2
TGTGCCACCAGTGATCCCAGGGGTACCGGGGAGCTGTTTTTT
CATSDPRGTGELFF
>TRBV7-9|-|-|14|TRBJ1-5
TGTGCCAGCAGCCCCAGGTTTAGCAATCAGCCCCAGCATTTT
CASSPRFSNQPQHF
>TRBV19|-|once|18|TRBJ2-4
TGTGCCAGTAGTCACTTTTTGGGGTCCAGGGGATATCAAAACATTCAGTACTTC
CASSHFLGSRGYQNIQYF
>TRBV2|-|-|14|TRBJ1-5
TGTGCCAGCAGGCTTGGCAGTAGCAATCAGCCCCAGCATTTT
CASRLGSSNQPQHF
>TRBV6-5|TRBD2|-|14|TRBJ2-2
TGTGCCAGCAGTCAGCCGGGGGGGACCGGGGAGCTGTTTTTT
CASSQPGGTGELFF
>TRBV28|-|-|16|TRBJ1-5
TGTGCCAGCAATACATACAGGGCCCTGCGGGATCAGCCCCAGCATTTT
CASNTYRALRDQPQHF
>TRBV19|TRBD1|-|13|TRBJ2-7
TGTGCCAGTAGCCGACAGGGCTACTACGAGCAGTACTTC
CASSRQGYYEQYF
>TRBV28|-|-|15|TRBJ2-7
TGTGCCAGCAGTTCATATTCGGCGGGGGCATACGAGCAGTACTTC
CASSSYSAGAYEQYF
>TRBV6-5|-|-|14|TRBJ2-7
TGTGCCAGTTTTTGGGGAGGGGGTCTGGACGAGCAGTACTTC
CASFWGGGLDEQYF
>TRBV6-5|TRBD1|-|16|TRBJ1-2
TGTGCCAGCAGCTACGGGACAGGGGGTTCCAACTATGGCTACACCTTC
CASSYGTGGSNYGYTF